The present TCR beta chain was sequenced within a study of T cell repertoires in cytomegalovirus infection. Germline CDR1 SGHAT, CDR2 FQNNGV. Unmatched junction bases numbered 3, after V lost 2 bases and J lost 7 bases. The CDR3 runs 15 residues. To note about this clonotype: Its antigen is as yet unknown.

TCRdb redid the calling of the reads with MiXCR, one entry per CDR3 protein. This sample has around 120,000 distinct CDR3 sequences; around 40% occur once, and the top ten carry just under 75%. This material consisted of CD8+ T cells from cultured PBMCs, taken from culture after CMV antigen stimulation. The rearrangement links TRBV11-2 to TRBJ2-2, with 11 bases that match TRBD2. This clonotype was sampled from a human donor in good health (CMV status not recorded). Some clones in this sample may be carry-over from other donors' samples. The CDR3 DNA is TGTGCCAGCAGCTTACTCGGGACTAGCGGCGGGGAGCTGTTTTTT. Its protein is CASSLLGTSGGELFF.